The following is a T cell receptor (beta chain) sequence with its context. The same CDR3 can be traced to other DNA sequences in this sample. The sample comes from a study of shared clonotypes between healthy human individuals. Sequencing was performed with immunoSEQ multiplex PCR; in TCRdb, only in-frame clones are kept and a portion is missing. The sample contains around 2,000,000 clones, 95% of which appear only once. V shed 3 bases, J shed 3 bases, and the junction held 2 bases outside the gene matches. The V gene's germline CDR1 is SGHRS and CDR2 YFSETQ. This CDR3 has 14 amino acids. The TCR originated in a man aged 18 to 29 in good health. The sequencing input was naive CD4+ T cells sorted from blood. Subset indicated: CD45RA+ positively selected. The chain is built from TRBV5-1 and TRBJ2-7, with 11 bases fitting TRBD2. CDR3 DNA sequence: TGCGCCAGCAGCTCTACTAGCGGGAGCTACGAGCAGTACTTC. Protein: CASSSTSGSYEQYF.